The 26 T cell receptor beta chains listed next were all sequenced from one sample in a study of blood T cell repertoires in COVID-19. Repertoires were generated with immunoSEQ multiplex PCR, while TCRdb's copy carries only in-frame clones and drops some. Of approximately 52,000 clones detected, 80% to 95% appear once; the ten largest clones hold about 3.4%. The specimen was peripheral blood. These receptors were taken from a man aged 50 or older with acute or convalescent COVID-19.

The CDR3 DNA reads TGTGCCAGCAGCCAAGAAACCGGGTACGGGTTCCGCAATGAGCAGTTCTTC. It encodes CASSQETGYGFRNEQFF. The J gene is TRBJ2-1, the V gene TRBV14; D unclear. The CDR3 loop spans 17 amino acids. With 0 bases removed from V and 6 bases from J, the gap between germline ends came to 18 bases. The germline V gene has CDR1 SGHDN and CDR2 FVKESK. The variable domain in full, completed from reference TRBV14 and TRBJ2-1, reads EAGVTQFPSHSVIEKGQTVTLRCDPISGHDNLYWYRRVMGKEIKFLLHFVKESKQDESGMPNNRFLAERTGGTYSTLKVQPAELEDSGVYFCASSQETGYGFRNEQFFGPGTRLTVL.

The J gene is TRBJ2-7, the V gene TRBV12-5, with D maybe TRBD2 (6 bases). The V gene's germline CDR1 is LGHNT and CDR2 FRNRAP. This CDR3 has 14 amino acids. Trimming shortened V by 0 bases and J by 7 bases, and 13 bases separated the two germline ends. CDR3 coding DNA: TGTGCTAGTGGTTTGGTAACTGTGGGGGGAGAGCAGTACTTC. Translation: CASGLVTVGGEQYF.

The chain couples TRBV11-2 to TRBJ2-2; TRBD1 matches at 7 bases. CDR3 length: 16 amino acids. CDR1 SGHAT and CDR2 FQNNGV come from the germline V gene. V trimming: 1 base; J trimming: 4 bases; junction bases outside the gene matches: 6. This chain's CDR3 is CASSLGRGQGTGELFF. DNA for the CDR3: TGTGCCAGCAGCTTAGGAAGGGGGCAAGGCACCGGGGAGCTGTTTTTT.

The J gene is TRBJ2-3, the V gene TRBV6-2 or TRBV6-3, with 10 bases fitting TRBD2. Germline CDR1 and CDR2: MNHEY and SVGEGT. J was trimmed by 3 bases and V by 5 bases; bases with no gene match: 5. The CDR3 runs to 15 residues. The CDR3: CASSRSGGYTDTQYF. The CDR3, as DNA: TGTGCCAGCAGTCGTAGCGGGGGGTATACAGATACGCAGTATTTT.

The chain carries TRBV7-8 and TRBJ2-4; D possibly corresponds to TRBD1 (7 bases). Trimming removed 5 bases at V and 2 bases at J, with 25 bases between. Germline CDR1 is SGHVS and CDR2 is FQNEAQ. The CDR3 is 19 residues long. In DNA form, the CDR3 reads TGTGCCAGCAGCCATCAACCGGCGGGGACAGTAACCCCCAAAAACATTCAGTACTTC. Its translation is CASSHQPAGTVTPKNIQYF.

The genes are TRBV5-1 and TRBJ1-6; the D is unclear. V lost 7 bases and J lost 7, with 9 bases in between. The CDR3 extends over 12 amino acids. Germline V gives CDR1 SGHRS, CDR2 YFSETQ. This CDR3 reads CASQAENSPLHF. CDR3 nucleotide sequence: TGCGCCAGCCAGGCTGAAAATTCACCCCTCCACTTT.

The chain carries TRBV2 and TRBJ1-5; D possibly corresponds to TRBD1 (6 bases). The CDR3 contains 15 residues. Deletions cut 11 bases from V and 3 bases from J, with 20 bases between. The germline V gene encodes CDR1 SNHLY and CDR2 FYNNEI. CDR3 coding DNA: TGTGCCGTCACCGCCCGGGGGGCTAACAATCAGCCCCAGCATTTT. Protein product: CAVTARGANNQPQHF.

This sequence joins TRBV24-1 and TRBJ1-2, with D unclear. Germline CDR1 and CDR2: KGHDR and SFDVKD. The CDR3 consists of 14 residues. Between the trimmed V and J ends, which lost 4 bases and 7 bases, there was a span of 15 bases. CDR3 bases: TGTGCCACCAGTGACTCCGGTAAGACTAGTGGCTACACCTTC. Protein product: CATSDSGKTSGYTF.

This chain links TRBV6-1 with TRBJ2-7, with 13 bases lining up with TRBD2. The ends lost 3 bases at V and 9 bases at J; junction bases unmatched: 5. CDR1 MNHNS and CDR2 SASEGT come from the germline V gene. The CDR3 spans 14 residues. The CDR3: CASSERTSGGVQYF. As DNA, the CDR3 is TGTGCCAGCAGTGAGAGGACTAGCGGGGGTGTGCAGTACTTC.

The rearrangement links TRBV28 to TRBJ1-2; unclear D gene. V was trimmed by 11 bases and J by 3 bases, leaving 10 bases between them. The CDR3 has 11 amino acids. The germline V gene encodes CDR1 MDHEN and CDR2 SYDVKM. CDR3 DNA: TGTGCCGCCGCCTCGGACTATGGCTACACCTTC. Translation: CAAASDYGYTF.

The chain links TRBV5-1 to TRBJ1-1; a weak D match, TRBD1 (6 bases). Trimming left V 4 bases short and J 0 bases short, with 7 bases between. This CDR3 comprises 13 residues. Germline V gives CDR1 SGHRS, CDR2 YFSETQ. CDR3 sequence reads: CASSGTLNTEAFF. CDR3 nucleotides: TGCGCCAGCAGCGGGACATTGAACACTGAAGCTTTCTTT.

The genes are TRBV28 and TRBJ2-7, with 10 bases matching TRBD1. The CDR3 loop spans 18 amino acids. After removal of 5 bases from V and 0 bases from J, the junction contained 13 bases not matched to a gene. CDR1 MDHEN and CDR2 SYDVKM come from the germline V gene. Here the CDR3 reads CASSTPNPGQGNSYEQYF. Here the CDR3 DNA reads TGTGCCAGCAGTACTCCGAATCCGGGACAGGGGAACTCCTACGAGCAGTACTTC.

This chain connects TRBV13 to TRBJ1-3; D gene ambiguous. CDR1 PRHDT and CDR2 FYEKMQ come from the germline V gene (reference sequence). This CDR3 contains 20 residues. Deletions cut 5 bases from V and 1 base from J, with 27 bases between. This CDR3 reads CASSRKKGGKGNRSGNTIYF. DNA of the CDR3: TGTGCCAGCAGCCGGAAAAAAGGAGGGAAGGGCAATCGATCTGGAAACACCATATATTTT.

In DNA, the CDR3 is TGTGCCAGCAGCCCAGGGGAGTGGAACGAGCAGTACTTC. It specifies CASSPGEWNEQYF. The chain joins TRBV12-3 or TRBV12-4 to TRBJ2-7, with D possibly being TRBD1 (6 bases). The CDR3 has 13 amino acids. V was pared by 6 bases and J by 5 bases, with 14 bases between.

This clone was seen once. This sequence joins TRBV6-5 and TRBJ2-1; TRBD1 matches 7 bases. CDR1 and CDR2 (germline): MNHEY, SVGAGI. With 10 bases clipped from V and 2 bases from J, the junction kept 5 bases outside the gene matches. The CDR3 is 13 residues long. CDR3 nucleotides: TGTGCCACTACAGGGGAGCCCTACAATGAGCAGTTCTTC. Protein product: CATTGEPYNEQFF.

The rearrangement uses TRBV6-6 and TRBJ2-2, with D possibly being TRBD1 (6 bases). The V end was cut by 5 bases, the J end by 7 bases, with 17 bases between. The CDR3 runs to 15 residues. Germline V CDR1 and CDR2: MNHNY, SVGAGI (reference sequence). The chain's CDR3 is CASSLLQGLGGELFF. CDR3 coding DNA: TGTGCCAGCAGTCTCCTACAGGGATTGGGCGGGGAGCTGTTTTTT.

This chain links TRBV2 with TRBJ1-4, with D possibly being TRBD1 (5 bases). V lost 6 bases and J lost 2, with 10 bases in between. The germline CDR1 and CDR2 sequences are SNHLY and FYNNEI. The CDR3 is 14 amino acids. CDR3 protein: CASRRQLTNEKLFF. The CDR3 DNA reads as TGTGCCAGCAGAAGACAGCTTACTAATGAAAAACTGTTTTTT. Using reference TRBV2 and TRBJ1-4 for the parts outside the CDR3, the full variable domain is EPEVTQTPSHQVTQMGQEVILRCVPISNHLYFYWYRQILGQKVEFLVSFYNNEISEKSEIFDDQFSVERPDGSNFTLKIRSTKLEDSAMYFCASRRQLTNEKLFFGSGTQLSVL.

The chain's CDR3 is CASRSNEKLFF. CDR3 bases: TGTGCCAGCAGGAGTAATGAAAAACTGTTTTTT. The chain carries TRBV2 and TRBJ1-4; D is unclear. Trimming took off 6 bases at V and 4 bases at J, with 3 bases between the two ends. This CDR3 region has 11 residues. Germline CDR1 and CDR2: SNHLY and FYNNEI.

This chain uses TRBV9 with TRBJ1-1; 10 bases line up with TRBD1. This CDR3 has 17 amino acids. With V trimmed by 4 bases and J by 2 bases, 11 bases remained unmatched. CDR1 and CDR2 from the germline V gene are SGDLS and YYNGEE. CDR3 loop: CASSPRDRGFGNTEAFF. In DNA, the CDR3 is TGTGCCAGCAGCCCCCGGGACAGGGGATTTGGAAACACTGAAGCTTTCTTT.

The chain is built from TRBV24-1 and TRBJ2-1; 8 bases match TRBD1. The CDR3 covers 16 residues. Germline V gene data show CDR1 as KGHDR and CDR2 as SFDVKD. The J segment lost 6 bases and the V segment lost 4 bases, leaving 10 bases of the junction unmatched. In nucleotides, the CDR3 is TGTGCCACCAGTGACCCGTGGACAGGGCAACGCAATGAGCAGTTCTTC. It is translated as CATSDPWTGQRNEQFF.

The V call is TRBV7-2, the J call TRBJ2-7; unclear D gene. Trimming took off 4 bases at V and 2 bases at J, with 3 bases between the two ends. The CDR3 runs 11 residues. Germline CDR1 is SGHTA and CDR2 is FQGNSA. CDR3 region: CASSSAYEQYF. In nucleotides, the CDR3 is TGTGCCAGCAGCTCCGCCTACGAGCAGTACTTC.

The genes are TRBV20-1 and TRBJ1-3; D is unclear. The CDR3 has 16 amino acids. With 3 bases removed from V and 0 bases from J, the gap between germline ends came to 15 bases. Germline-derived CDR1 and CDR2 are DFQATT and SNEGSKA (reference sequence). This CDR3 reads CSASRGGSSSGNTIYF. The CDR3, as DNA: TGCAGTGCTAGTCGAGGAGGGAGCAGCTCTGGAAACACCATATATTTT.

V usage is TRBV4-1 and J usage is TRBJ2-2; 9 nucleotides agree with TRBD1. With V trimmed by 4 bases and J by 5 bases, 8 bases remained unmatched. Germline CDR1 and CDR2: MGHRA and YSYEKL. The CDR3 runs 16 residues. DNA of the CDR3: TGCGCCAGCAGCCGATTGGGACAGGGTGGTACCGGGGAGCTGTTTTTT. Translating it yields CASSRLGQGGTGELFF.

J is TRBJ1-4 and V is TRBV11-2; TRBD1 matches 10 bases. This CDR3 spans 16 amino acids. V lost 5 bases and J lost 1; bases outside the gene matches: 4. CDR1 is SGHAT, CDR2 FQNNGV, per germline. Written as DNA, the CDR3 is TGTGCCAGCAGCGAAGGGACAGGGGTAACTAATGAAAAACTGTTTTTT. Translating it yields CASSEGTGVTNEKLFF.

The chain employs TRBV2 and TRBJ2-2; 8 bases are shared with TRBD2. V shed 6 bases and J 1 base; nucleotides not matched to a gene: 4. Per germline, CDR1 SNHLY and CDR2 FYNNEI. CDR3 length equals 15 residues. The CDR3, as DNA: TGTGCCAGCAGCAAGGCGGGGGGGAACACCGGGGAGCTGTTTTTT. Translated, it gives CASSKAGGNTGELFF.

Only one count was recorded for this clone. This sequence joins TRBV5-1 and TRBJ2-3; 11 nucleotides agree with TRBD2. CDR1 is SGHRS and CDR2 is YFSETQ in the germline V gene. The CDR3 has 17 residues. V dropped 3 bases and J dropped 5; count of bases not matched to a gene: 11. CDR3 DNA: TGCGCCAGCAGCTCCACTAGCGGGGGCCCTGCACTAGATACGCAGTATTTT. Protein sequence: CASSSTSGGPALDTQYF.